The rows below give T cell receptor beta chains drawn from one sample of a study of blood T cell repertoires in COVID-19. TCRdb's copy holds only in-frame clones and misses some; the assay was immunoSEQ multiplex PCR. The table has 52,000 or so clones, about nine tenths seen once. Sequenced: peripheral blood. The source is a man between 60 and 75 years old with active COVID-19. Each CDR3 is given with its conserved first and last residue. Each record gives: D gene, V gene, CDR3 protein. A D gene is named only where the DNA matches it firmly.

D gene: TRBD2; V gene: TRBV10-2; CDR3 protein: CASSEWGTSGSSDTQYF
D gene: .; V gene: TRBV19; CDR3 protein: CASSSDSYNEQFF
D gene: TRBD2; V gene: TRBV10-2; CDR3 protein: CARQSLLTSALPLAKNIQYF
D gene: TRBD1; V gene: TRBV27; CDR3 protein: CASSRGSNGYYEQYF
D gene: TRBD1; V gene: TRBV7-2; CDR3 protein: CASSLRQGDNEQFF
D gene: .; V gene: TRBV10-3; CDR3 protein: CAISESARGQSPLHF
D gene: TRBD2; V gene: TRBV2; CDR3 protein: CASSETSGRMTCEQYF
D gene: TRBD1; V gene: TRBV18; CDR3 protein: CASSPRPGQGFFEQYF
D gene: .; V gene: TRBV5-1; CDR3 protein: CASSLDGSYNEQFF
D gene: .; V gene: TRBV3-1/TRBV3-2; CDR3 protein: CASSQRKQGLVHEQYF
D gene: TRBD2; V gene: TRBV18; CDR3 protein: CASSPPGLAGGPSSTDTQYF
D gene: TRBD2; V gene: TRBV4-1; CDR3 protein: CASSHKPGLAANNEQFF
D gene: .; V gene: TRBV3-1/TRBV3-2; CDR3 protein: CASSQVTGSEAFF
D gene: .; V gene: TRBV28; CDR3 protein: CASSFVTGDGGYTF
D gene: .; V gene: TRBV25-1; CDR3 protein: CASRASKGAGNTIYF
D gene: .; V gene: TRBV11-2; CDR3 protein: CASSSRGLQNTEAFF
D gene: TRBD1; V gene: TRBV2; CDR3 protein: CASIEGTGNFGAETQYF
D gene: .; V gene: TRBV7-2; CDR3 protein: CASSQNWGRGEQFF
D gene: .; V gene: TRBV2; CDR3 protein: CASRAQSDQPQHF